The clone carrying this T cell receptor (beta chain) has a single count. As it was prepared, the TCRbeta library received unique molecular identifiers. TCRdb recomputed calls from the PCR reads with MiXCR, one row per CDR3 protein. The sample consists of some 520,000 distinct CDR3 sequences, 32% of them appearing once. The source of the sample is a study of T-cell reconstitution after alpha-beta-depleted transplantation in children. Germline lookup yields CDR1 MNHEY and CDR2 SVGAGI. CDR3 length: 15 amino acids. V gave up 6 bases and J gave up 2 bases, with 16 bases separating them. This sequence originates from a human donor who donated a stem cell graft to a child with aplastic anemia. Sequenced here: PBMCs from the stem cell graft donor, sampled from the stem cell graft. The chain carries TRBV6-5 and TRBJ1-2; D gene unclear. The CDR3 DNA sequence: TGTGCCAGCAGCTCCTCGACGGGGAAGAACTATGGCTACACCTTC. Amino acids: CASSSSTGKNYGYTF.